This record covers a single TCR beta chain. This record belongs to a study of T-cell reconstitution after alpha-beta-depleted transplantation in children. A library of TCRbeta sequences, prepared with unique molecular identifiers, was generated. TCRdb fed the PCR reads into MiXCR, producing one record per CDR3 protein. The sample shows about 610,000 distinct CDR3 sequences, 10% of them seen only once. Germline V gives CDR1 SGHTA, CDR2 FQGNSA. The junction had 7 bases not matched to a gene; V was cut back by 6 bases and J by 4 bases. The CDR3 loop spans 15 amino acids. The specimen comprised PBMCs from the stem cell graft donor, sampled from the stem cell graft. This receptor was identified in a human donor who donated a stem cell graft to a child with acute myeloid leukemia. This sequence joins TRBV7-2 and TRBJ2-3, with 10 bases matching TRBD1. CDR3 loop: CASRPGTGVADTQYF. CDR3 sequence (DNA): TGTGCCAGCAGGCCCGGGACAGGGGTCGCAGATACGCAGTATTTT. Filled out from reference TRBV7-2 and TRBJ2-3, the complete variable domain reads GAGVSQSPSNKVTEKGKDVELRCDPISGHTALYWYRQSLGQGLEFLIYFQGNSAPDKSGLPSDRFSAERTGGSVSTLTIQRTQQEDSAVYLCASRPGTGVADTQYFGPGTRLTVL.